Listed here are 27 T cell receptor beta chains from one sample, sequenced in a study of blood T cell repertoires in COVID-19 (dated by TCRdb to 2020 to 2022). Libraries were prepared through the immunoSEQ multiplex PCR assay. Here the immuneACCESS table is served through TCRdb, limited to in-frame sequences with V and J called. Missing clones are a known gap in these copies; in checked studies unresolved V genes cover under half, and the rest lacks a known reason. This sample lists 190,000 or so clones; around four fifths were detected once. The ten largest account for less than 3.5% of the sample. Sequencing was performed on peripheral blood. These TCRs come from a man aged 45 to 65 with active or convalescent COVID-19.

This sequence joins TRBV7-2 and TRBJ1-1; D call uncertain. Trimming took 5 bases from V and 2 from J, leaving 15 bases between them. CDR1 is SGHTA and CDR2 is FQGNSA in the germline V gene. The CDR3 loop spans 15 amino acids. The DNA of the CDR3 is TGTGCCAGCAGCATGTACAGTGTGAGCAACACTGAAGCTTTCTTT. Its protein is CASSMYSVSNTEAFF.

The V gene is TRBV29-1, the J gene TRBJ2-2, with 8 bases lining up with TRBD2. This CDR3 has 20 residues. The germline gives CDR1 SQVTM, CDR2 ANQGSEA. The J segment lost 0 bases and the V segment lost 5 bases, leaving 20 bases of the junction unmatched. The CDR3 loop reads CSVLLTSAISPLANTGELFF. Here the CDR3 DNA reads TGCAGCGTTCTCCTGACTAGCGCGATAAGCCCACTCGCGAACACCGGGGAGCTGTTTTTT.

The chain joins TRBV4-1 to TRBJ2-1; 8 bases are shared with TRBD2. After removal of 4 bases from V and 5 bases from J, the junction contained 7 bases not matched to a gene. CDR3 length: 15 residues. Germline V gives CDR1 MGHRA, CDR2 YSYEKL. In DNA form, the CDR3 reads TGCGCCAGCAGCCCACCGGGACTAGAAAACAATGAGCAGTTCTTC. It encodes CASSPPGLENNEQFF.

This clone was detected a few times. The chain combines TRBV2 with TRBJ2-5, with a weak D call TRBD2 (6 bases). The V gene lost 3 bases and the J gene lost 5 bases, with 13 bases spanning the gap. The CDR3 spans 14 residues. Germline V CDR1 and CDR2: SNHLY, FYNNEI. Here the CDR3 DNA reads TGTGCCAGCAGTGAGGAAGGGACTGTGGAGACCCAGTACTTC. Its protein product is CASSEEGTVETQYF.

The chain carries TRBV27 and TRBJ1-1; D remains ambiguous. V lost 3 bases and J 1 base, leaving 12 bases between the germline ends. Germline loops: CDR1 MNHEY, CDR2 SMNVEV (reference sequence). The CDR3 extends over 15 amino acids. The CDR3 nucleotides read TGTGCCAGCAGTTTGGTCACTGCAGGGAACACTGAAGCTTTCTTT. Its protein is CASSLVTAGNTEAFF.

The CDR3 nucleotides read TGTGCCAGCAAAACAGGGTTGGAAAAACTGTTTTTT. As protein: CASKTGLEKLFF. The chain recombines TRBV6-5 with TRBJ1-4; D is perhaps TRBD1 (6 bases). The CDR3 length is 12 residues. CDR1 is MNHEY, CDR2 SVGAGI, per germline. The germline V and J ends were trimmed by 7 bases and 8 bases, with 11 bases remaining between them.

CDR3 sequence: CASSNRGLSYEQYF. The CDR3 DNA sequence: TGTGCCAGCAGCAACAGGGGGTTGTCCTACGAGCAGTACTTC. The chain is built from TRBV21-1 and TRBJ2-7; the D call in the table, TRBD1, was not verified against the DNA. TRBV21-1 is termed a pseudogene. This CDR3 region has 14 residues.

This chain joins TRBV6-2 or TRBV6-3 and TRBJ2-5; D remains ambiguous. The germline V and J ends were trimmed by 4 bases and 8 bases, with 11 bases remaining between them. The CDR3 covers 12 residues. Germline V gene lookup returns CDR1 MNHEY and CDR2 SVGEGT. The CDR3 region has the DNA TGTGCCAGCAGTTTTTCCTATGAAACCCAGTACTTC. Its translation: CASSFSYETQYF.

V is TRBV5-4 and J is TRBJ2-1, with 9 bases aligning to TRBD1. The CDR3 is 14 amino acids. Germline CDR1 SGHNT, CDR2 YYREEE (reference sequence). The J segment lost 8 bases and the V segment lost 0 bases, leaving 3 bases of the junction unmatched. CDR3 bases: TGTGCCAGCAGCTTGGGGGGACAGGGCCATGAGCAGTTCTTC. It specifies CASSLGGQGHEQFF. The full variable domain, with the rest looked up from reference TRBV5-4 and TRBJ2-1, is ETGVTQSPTHLIKTRGQQVTLRCSSQSGHNTVSWYQQALGQGPQFIFQYYREEENGRGNFPPRFSGLQFPNYSSELNVNALELDDSALYLCASSLGGQGHEQFFGPGTRLTVL.

The rearrangement joins TRBV18 to TRBJ2-2; D may be TRBD1 (6 bases). Germline-derived CDR1 and CDR2 are KGHSH and LQKENI. The V end was cut by 0 bases, the J end by 0 bases, with 11 bases between. The CDR3 is 17 amino acids. CDR3 coding DNA: TGTGCCAGCTCACCACCCTACGGGACACCGAACACCGGGGAGCTGTTTTTT. This gives the protein CASSPPYGTPNTGELFF. The complete variable domain, with remaining parts taken from reference TRBV18 and TRBJ2-2, reads NAGVMQNPRHLVRRRGQEARLRCSPMKGHSHVYWYRQLPEEGLKFMVYLQKENIIDESGMPKERFSAEFPKEGPSILRIQQVVRGDSAAYFCASSPPYGTPNTGELFFGEGSRLTVL.

The chain is built from TRBV4-1 and TRBJ1-3, with a weak D call TRBD1 (5 bases). Trimming removed 0 bases from V and 0 bases from J, with 12 bases in between. Germline V lookup: CDR1 MGHRA, CDR2 YSYEKL. CDR3 length: 17 residues. The CDR3 bases are TGCGCCAGCAGCCAAGATCGGGGGGGGAGCTCTGGAAACACCATATATTTT. This translates into CASSQDRGGSSGNTIYF.

The V call is TRBV19, the J call TRBJ1-5; D may be TRBD1 (6 bases). Trimming shortened V by 6 bases and J by 7 bases, and 19 bases separated the two germline ends. The CDR3 covers 15 residues. From germline, CDR1 is LNHDA and CDR2 SQIVND (reference sequence). The chain's CDR3 is CASSVGGSRYQPQHF. The CDR3, as DNA: TGTGCCAGTAGCGTAGGGGGAAGTAGGTACCAGCCCCAGCATTTT.

The sample holds one count of this clone. V and J are TRBV30 and TRBJ2-1; 14 nucleotides align to TRBD2. CDR3 length: 15 amino acids. With 2 bases clipped from V and 7 bases from J, the junction kept 4 bases outside the gene matches. Germline CDR1 is GTSNPN and CDR2 is SVGIG (reference sequence). The CDR3 DNA reads TGTGCCTGGAGTTTGGGACTAGCGGGGGTGAATGAGCAGTTCTTC. It yields the protein CAWSLGLAGVNEQFF.

The sample holds a few counts of this clone. The genes are TRBV28 and TRBJ1-2, with D perhaps matching TRBD1 (5 bases). V gave up 2 bases and J gave up 0 bases, with 19 bases separating them. The CDR3 loop spans 18 amino acids. Germline CDR1 and CDR2: MDHEN and SYDVKM. For the CDR3, the DNA is TGTGCCAGCAGTTTAATGGCCCTTCAGGGACTAACTAACTATGGCTACACCTTC. Amino acid sequence: CASSLMALQGLTNYGYTF.

This chain joins TRBV5-1 and TRBJ2-3, with D uncertain. Trimming removed 3 bases from V and 6 bases from J, with 11 bases in between. The CDR3 runs to 13 residues. In germline, CDR1 is SGHRS, CDR2 YFSETQ. The CDR3: CASSWVERDTQYF. CDR3 nucleotide sequence: TGCGCCAGCAGCTGGGTAGAGAGGGATACGCAGTATTTT.

The chain links TRBV6-5 to TRBJ2-7, with TRBD1 matching over 7 bases. Germline values: CDR1 MNHEY, CDR2 SVGAGI. CDR3 length equals 16 residues. V was pared by 0 bases and J by 4 bases, with 9 bases of the junction left unmatched. As DNA, the CDR3 is TGTGCCAGCAGTTACTCGAGGGACAGAATCGATTACGAGCAGTACTTC. The encoded protein is CASSYSRDRIDYEQYF.

The J gene is TRBJ2-7, the V gene TRBV6-5; weak D call: TRBD1 (6 bases). Germline CDR1 and CDR2: MNHEY and SVGAGI. Trimming removed 11 bases from V and 4 bases from J, with 12 bases in between. The CDR3 is 11 amino acids. For the CDR3, the DNA is TGTGCCGGTACGGACAGATACGAGCAGTACTTC. It encodes CAGTDRYEQYF.

The rearrangement joins TRBV21-1 to TRBJ1-2; TRBD1 is taken as the D call from the table, unchecked against the DNA. TRBV21-1 is shown as a pseudogene. The CDR3 sequence is 14 residues long. CDR3 sequence: CASSRSAGLGGYTF. The DNA for the CDR3 is TGTGCCAGCAGCAGGTCAGCAGGGCTTGGTGGCTACACCTTC.

The V call is TRBV3-1 (or the pseudogene TRBV3-2), the J call TRBJ1-1, with D possibly matching TRBD1 (6 bases). CDR3 size: 12 residues. Germline values: CDR1 LGHDT, CDR2 YNNKEL (reference sequence). V lost 3 bases to trimming and J lost 9 bases, with 11 bases between them. In DNA form, the CDR3 reads TGTGCCAGCAGCCAGTCCCGGGACAAAGCTTTCTTT. The encoded protein is CASSQSRDKAFF.

This clone has just one count. The chain has TRBV20-1 and TRBJ1-4, with 7 bases lining up with TRBD1. This CDR3 comprises 15 residues. J lost 0 bases, V lost 3 bases, and 4 bases had no gene match. Looked up from germline, CDR1 is DFQATT and CDR2 is SNEGSKA (reference sequence). Written as DNA, the CDR3 is TGCAGTGCTAGTGCCACAGGGGCAACTAATGAAAAACTGTTTTTT. The encoded protein is CSASATGATNEKLFF.

The chain joins TRBV13 to TRBJ1-3; 8 bases align to TRBD1. This CDR3 is built from 15 residues. Trimming took 5 bases from V and 4 from J; bases not matched to a gene: 7. CDR1 and CDR2 (germline): PRHDT, FYEKMQ (reference sequence). CDR3 sequence reads: CASSRTGRTGNTIYF. CDR3 DNA sequence: TGTGCCAGCAGCCGGACAGGGAGAACGGGAAACACCATATATTTT.

As DNA, the CDR3 is TGTGCCAGCAGCTTAGGACGGCAAGAGACCCAGTACTTC. Protein product: CASSLGRQETQYF. This chain joins TRBV13 and TRBJ2-5; D not resolved. V dropped 0 bases and J dropped 2 bases, with 4 bases sitting between them. The CDR3 runs to 13 residues. The V gene's germline CDR1 is PRHDT and CDR2 FYEKMQ (reference sequence).

The gene calls are TRBV28 and TRBJ2-5, with D unresolved. The V end lost 0 bases, the J end lost 1 base, and 6 bases lay between the germline ends. CDR1 is MDHEN and CDR2 is SYDVKM in the germline V gene. This CDR3 region has 14 residues. The CDR3 spells CASSLWSVQETQYF. CDR3 DNA: TGTGCCAGCAGTTTATGGAGCGTCCAAGAGACCCAGTACTTC.

Comments on this clone: One end of the junction does not line up with germline, which may come from a read error. The rearrangement joins TRBV25-1 to TRBJ1-4; tentatively, D is TRBD1 (6 bases). CDR1 is MGHDK and CDR2 is SYGVNS in the germline V gene. The CDR3 covers 14 residues. CDR3 region: CASSEGTSNQKLFF. CDR3 DNA: TGTGCCAGCAGTGAAGGGACAAGTAATCAAAAACTGTTTTTT. Full variable domain (remainder filled in from reference TRBV25-1 and TRBJ1-4): EADIYQTPRYLVIGTGKKITLECSQTMGHDKMYWYQQDPGMELHLIHYSYGVNSTEKGDLSSESTVSRIRTEHFPLTLESARPSHTSQYLCASSEGTSNQKLFFGSGTQLSVL.

V gene TRBV28 combines with J gene TRBJ2-7, with TRBD1 identical over 12 bases. Germline CDR1 reads MDHEN; CDR2 reads SYDVKM. This CDR3 is 15 amino acids long. Unmatched junction bases numbered 8, after V lost 6 bases and J lost 5 bases. The CDR3 region is CASRPGTGGFHEQYF. The CDR3 DNA follows: TGTGCCAGCAGGCCCGGGACAGGGGGCTTCCACGAGCAGTACTTC.

This chain joins TRBV6-5 and TRBJ2-7; maybe TRBD1 (5 bases). V lost 2 bases and J lost 4, with 15 bases in between. The germline V gene has CDR1 MNHEY and CDR2 SVGAGI. The CDR3 has 15 amino acids. CDR3 residues: CASSYTVGREYEQYF. CDR3 bases: TGTGCCAGCAGTTACACTGTGGGCAGGGAATACGAGCAGTACTTC.

The chain couples TRBV5-6 to TRBJ1-1; 9 positions agree with TRBD1. The junction had 7 bases not matched to a gene; V was cut back by 5 bases and J by 2 bases. This CDR3 is 15 amino acids long. Germline-derived CDR1 and CDR2 are SGHDT and YYEEEE. Written as DNA, the CDR3 is TGTGCCAGCAGATTAGACAGGGGGTCTAACACTGAAGCTTTCTTT. This translates into CASRLDRGSNTEAFF.